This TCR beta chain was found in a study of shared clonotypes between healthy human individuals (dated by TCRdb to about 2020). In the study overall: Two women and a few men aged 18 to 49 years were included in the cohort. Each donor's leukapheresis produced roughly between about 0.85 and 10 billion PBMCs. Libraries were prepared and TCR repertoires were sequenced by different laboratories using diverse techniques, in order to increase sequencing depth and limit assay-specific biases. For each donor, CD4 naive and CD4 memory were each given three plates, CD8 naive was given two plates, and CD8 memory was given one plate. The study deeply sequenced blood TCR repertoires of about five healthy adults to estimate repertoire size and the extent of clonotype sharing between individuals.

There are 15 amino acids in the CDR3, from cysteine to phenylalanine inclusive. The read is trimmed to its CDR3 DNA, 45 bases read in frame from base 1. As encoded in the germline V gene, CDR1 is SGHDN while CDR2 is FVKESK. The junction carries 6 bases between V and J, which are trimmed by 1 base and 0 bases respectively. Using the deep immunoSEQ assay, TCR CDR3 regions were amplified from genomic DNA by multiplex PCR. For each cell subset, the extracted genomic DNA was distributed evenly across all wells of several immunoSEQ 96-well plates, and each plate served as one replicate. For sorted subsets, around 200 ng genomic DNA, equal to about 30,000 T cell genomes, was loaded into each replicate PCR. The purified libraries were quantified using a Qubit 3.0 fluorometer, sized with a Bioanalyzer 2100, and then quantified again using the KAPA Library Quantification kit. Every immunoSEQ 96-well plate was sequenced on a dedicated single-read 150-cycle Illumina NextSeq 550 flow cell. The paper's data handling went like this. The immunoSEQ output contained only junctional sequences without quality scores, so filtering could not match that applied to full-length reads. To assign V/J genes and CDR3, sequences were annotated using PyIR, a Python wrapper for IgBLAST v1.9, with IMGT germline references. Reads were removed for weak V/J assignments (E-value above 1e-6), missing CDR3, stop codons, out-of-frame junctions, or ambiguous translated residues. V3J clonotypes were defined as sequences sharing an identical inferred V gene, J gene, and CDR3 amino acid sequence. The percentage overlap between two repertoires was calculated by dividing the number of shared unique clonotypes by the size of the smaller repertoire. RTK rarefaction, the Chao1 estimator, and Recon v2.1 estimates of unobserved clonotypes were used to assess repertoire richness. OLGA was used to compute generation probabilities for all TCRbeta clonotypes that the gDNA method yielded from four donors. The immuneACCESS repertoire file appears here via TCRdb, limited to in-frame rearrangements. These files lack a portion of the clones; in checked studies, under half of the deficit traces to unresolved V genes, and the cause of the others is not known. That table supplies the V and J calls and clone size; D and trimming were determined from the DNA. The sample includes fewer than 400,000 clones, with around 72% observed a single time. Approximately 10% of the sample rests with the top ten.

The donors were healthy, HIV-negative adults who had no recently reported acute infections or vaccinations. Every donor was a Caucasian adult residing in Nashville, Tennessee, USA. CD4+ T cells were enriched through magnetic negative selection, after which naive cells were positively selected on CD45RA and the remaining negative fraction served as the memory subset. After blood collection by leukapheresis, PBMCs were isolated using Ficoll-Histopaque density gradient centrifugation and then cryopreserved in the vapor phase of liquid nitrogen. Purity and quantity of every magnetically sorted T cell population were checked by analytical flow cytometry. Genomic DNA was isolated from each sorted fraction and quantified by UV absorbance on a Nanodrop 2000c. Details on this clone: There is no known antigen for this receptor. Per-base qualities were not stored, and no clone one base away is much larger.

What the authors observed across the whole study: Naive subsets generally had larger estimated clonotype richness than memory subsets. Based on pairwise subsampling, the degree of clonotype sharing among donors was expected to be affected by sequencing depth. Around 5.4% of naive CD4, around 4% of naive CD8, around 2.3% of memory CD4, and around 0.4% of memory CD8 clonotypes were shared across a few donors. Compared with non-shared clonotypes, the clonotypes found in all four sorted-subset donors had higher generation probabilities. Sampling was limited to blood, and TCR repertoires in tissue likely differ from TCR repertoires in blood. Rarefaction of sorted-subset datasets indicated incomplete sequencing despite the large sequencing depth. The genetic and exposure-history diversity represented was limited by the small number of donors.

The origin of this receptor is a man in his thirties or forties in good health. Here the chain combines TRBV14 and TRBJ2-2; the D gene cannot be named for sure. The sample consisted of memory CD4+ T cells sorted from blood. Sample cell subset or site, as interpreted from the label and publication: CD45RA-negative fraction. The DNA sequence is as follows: TGTGCCAGCAGCCAAGTTAGGTCGAACACCGGGGAGCTGTTTTTT. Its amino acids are CASSQVRSNTGELFF.